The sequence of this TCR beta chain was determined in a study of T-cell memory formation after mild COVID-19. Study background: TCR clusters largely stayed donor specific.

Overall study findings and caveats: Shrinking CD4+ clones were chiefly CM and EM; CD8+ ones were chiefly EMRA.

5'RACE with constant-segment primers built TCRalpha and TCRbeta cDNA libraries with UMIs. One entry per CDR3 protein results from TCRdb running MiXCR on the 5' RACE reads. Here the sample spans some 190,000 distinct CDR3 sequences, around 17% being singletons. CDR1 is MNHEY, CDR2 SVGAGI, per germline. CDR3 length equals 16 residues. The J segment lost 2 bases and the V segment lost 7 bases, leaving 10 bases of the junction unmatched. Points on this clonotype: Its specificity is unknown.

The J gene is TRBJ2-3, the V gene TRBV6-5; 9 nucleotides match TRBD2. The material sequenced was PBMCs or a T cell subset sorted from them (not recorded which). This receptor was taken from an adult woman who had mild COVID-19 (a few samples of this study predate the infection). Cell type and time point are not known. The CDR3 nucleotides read TGTGCCAGCACCCGGTGGCTAGCGGGACCCACAGATACGCAGTATTTT. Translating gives CASTRWLAGPTDTQYF.